The 12 T cell receptor beta chains listed next were all sequenced from one sample in a study of beta chain features in type 1 diabetes. The isolated RNA, all of it, was reverse transcribed, so expressed TCRB transcripts were what got sequenced. Produced via immunoSEQ multiplex PCR; TCRdb's table is partial and in-frame only. The sample carries 640,000 or so clones, around 15% recorded once. The antigens of these receptors remain unknown. Overall study findings and caveats: Type 1 diabetes patients had moderately but significantly shorter TCRB CDR3s in all four CD4+ subsets.

The material sequenced was naive CD4+ T cells from blood. Receptor source: a man between 18 and 35 years old with type 1 diabetes.

This clone was counted between two and nine times. This rearrangement joins TRBV9 to TRBJ1-5; D is possibly TRBD1 (6 bases). CDR1 is SGDLS, CDR2 YYNGEE, per germline. Trimming took 0 bases from V and 11 from J, leaving 12 bases between them. The CDR3 spans 13 residues. The CDR3 DNA is TGTGCCAGCAGCGTAGGCTCGGGGGACACCCAGCATTTT. Translated: CASSVGSGDTQHF.

The genes are TRBV9 and TRBJ2-3, with a possible D match to TRBD2 (5 bases). Looked up from germline, CDR1 is SGDLS and CDR2 is YYNGEE. The CDR3 runs 14 residues. Trimming took off 3 bases at V and 1 base at J, with 9 bases between the two ends. CDR3 in amino acids: CASSGNSGTDTQYF. The CDR3 DNA reads TGTGCCAGCAGCGGTAATAGCGGCACAGATACGCAGTATTTT.

As concerns this clone: Other DNA variants within this sample encode the same CDR3. V usage is TRBV5-1 and J usage is TRBJ1-2; perhaps TRBD1 as D (6 bases). Trimming removed 4 bases from V and 2 bases from J, with 12 bases in between. Germline loops: CDR1 SGHRS, CDR2 YFSETQ. The CDR3 totals 14 residues. The CDR3 reads CASSLDRTNYGYTF. CDR3 in DNA: TGCGCCAGCAGCCTCGACAGGACCAACTATGGCTACACCTTC.

The gene calls are TRBV12-2 and TRBJ1-1. TRBV12-2 is a recognized pseudogene. The CDR3 is made up of 13 amino acids. The CDR3 is CASRFGPQKEAFF. The CDR3 DNA is TGTGCAAGTCGCTTCGGCCCCCAAAAAGAAGCTTTCTTT.

This clone was seen a handful of times. V is TRBV25-1 and J is TRBJ2-7, with TRBD2 identical over 10 bases. V dropped 9 bases and J dropped 3; count of bases not matched to a gene: 5. The CDR3 loop spans 13 amino acids. Germline V gives CDR1 MGHDK, CDR2 SYGVNS. CDR3 protein: CASTLAGGYEQYF. CDR3 DNA: TGTGCCAGTACCTTAGCGGGGGGCTACGAGCAGTACTTC.

This clone has just a few counts. This chain uses TRBV19 with TRBJ2-1; 14 bases fit TRBD2. The ends lost 3 bases at V and 4 bases at J; junction bases unmatched: 2. Germline CDR1 reads LNHDA; CDR2 reads SQIVND (reference sequence). The length of the CDR3 is 16 residues. The CDR3 DNA follows: TGTGCCAGTAGTATGGGGACTAGCGGGAGATACAATGAGCAGTTCTTC. It yields the protein CASSMGTSGRYNEQFF.

This clone appeared a few times. The chain carries TRBV18 and TRBJ1-2; D is uncertain. The CDR3 sequence is 14 residues long. V was trimmed by 2 bases and J by 2 bases, leaving 9 bases between them. The germline V gene encodes CDR1 KGHSH and CDR2 LQKENI. CDR3 loop: CASSPVETNYGYTF. The CDR3, as DNA: TGTGCCAGCTCACCAGTGGAGACCAACTATGGCTACACCTTC.

The chain couples TRBV25-1 to TRBJ1-6; D uncertain. This CDR3 contains 16 residues. Trimming took off 0 bases at V and 7 bases at J, with 13 bases between the two ends. Germline V gene data show CDR1 as MGHDK and CDR2 as SYGVNS. Here the CDR3 DNA reads TGTGCCAGCAGTGAATATTTCCCCTCCGAGAATTCACCCCTCCACTTT. Amino acid sequence: CASSEYFPSENSPLHF.

The V call is TRBV4-1, the J call TRBJ1-5; D is possibly TRBD1 (6 bases). Germline CDR1 and CDR2: MGHRA and YSYEKL. The CDR3 is 17 residues long. V was pared by 4 bases and J by 8 bases, with 24 bases between. The CDR3 reads CASSPGPRGSGVKPQHF. The CDR3 DNA is TGCGCCAGCAGCCCGGGACCAAGGGGATCAGGGGTGAAGCCCCAGCATTTT.

The DNA for the CDR3 is TGTGCCAGCAGCTTAGCTGGGACAGGGCCCTACGAGCAGTACTTC. Protein: CASSLAGTGPYEQYF. V is TRBV7-2 and J is TRBJ2-7, with TRBD1 matching 9 bases. Germline V gene data show CDR1 as SGHTA and CDR2 as FQGNSA. The CDR3 extends over 15 amino acids. V lost 0 bases to trimming and J lost 2 bases; unmatched junction nucleotides: 2.

The V gene is TRBV28, the J gene TRBJ2-2, with a weak D call TRBD1 (5 bases). CDR1 and CDR2 from the germline V gene are MDHEN and SYDVKM. The CDR3 is made up of 14 amino acids. V was shortened by 5 bases and J by 8 bases, with 15 bases between the two germline ends. As DNA, the CDR3 is TGTGCCAGCAGTGCCAGGGCTCCGACGGGGGAGCTGTTTTTT. Translating it yields CASSARAPTGELFF.

This clone was detected a few times. This chain links TRBV5-4 with TRBJ1-1, with 12 bases matching TRBD1. With V trimmed by 4 bases and J by 1 base, 8 bases remained unmatched. Per the germline V gene, CDR1 is SGHNT and CDR2 is YYREEE (reference sequence). This CDR3 contains 17 residues. The CDR3 nucleotides are TGTGCCAGCAGCCGGGGACAGGGGGCAATAACGAACACTGAAGCTTTCTTT. This gives the protein CASSRGQGAITNTEAFF.